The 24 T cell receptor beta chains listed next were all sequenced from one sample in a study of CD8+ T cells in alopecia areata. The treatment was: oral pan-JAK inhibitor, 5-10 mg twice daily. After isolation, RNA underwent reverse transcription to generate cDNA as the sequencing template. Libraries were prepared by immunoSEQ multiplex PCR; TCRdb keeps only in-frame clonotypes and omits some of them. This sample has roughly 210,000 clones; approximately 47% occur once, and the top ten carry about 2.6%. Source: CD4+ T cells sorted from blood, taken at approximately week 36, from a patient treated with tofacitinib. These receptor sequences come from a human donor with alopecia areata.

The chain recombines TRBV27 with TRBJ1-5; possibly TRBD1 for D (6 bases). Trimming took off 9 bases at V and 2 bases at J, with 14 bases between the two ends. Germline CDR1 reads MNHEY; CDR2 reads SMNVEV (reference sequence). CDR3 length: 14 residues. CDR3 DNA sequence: TGTGCCAGTTCCCGGGCAGGGGGCAATCAGCCCCAGCATTTT. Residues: CASSRAGGNQPQHF.

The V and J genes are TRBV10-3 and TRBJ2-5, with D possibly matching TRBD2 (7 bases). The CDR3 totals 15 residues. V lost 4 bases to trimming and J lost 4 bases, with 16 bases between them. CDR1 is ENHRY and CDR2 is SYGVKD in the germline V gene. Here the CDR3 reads CAISGGLGGLETQYF. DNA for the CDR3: TGTGCCATCAGTGGAGGGTTGGGGGGGCTAGAGACCCAGTACTTC.

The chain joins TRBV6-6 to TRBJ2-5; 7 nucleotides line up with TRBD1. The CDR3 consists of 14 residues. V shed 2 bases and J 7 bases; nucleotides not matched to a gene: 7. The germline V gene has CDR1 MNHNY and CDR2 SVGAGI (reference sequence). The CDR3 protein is CASSYEGAQVTQYF. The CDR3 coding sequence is TGTGCCAGCAGTTACGAGGGGGCGCAGGTGACCCAGTACTTC.

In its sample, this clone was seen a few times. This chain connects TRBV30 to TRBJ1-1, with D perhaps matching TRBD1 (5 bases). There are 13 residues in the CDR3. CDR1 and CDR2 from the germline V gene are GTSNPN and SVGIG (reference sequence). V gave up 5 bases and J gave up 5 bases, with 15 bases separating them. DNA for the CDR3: TGTGCCTGGGAACGACAGACCCGGACTGAAGCTTTCTTT. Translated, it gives CAWERQTRTEAFF.

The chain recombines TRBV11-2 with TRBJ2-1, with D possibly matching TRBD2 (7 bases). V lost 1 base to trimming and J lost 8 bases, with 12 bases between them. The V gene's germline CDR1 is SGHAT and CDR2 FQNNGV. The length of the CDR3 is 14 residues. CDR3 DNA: TGTGCCAGCAGCTTAGTAGGCGGGGGCGATGAGCAGTTCTTC. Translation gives CASSLVGGGDEQFF.

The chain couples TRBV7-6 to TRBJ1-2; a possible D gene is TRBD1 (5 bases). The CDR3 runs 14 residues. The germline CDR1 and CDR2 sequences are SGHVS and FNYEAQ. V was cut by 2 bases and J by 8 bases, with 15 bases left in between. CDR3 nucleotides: TGTGCCAGCAGCTTATTTAAGGGTGGGGCCGGCTACACCTTC. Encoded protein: CASSLFKGGAGYTF.

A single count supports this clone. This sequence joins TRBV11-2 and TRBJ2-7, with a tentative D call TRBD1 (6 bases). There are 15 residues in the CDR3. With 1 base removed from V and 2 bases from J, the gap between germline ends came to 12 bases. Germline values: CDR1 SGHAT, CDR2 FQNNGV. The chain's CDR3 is CASSLVLRGAYEQYF. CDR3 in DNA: TGTGCCAGCAGCTTAGTTCTCAGGGGCGCCTACGAGCAGTACTTC.

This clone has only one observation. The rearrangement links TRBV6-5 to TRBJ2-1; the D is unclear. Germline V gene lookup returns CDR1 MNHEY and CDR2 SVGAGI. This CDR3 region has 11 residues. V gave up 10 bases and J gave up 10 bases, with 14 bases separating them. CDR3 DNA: TGTGCCATCTTGAATGGGCTCGAGCAGTTCTTC. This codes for CAILNGLEQFF.

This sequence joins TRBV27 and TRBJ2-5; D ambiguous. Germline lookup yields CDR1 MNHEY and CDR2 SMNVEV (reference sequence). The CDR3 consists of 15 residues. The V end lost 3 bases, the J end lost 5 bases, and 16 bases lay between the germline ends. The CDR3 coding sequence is TGTGCCAGCAGTTTTCGGTGGGGTGCTCGTGAGACCCAGTACTTC. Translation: CASSFRWGARETQYF.

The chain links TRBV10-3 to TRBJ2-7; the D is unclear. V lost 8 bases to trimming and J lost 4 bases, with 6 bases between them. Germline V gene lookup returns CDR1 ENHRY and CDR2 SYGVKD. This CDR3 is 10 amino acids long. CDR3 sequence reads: CAIGSYEQYF. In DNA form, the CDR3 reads TGTGCCATCGGATCGTACGAGCAGTACTTC.

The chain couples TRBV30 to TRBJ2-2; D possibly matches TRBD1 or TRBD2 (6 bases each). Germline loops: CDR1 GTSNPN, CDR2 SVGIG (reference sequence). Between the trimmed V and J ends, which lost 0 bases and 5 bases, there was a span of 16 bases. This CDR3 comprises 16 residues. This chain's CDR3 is CAWSVYPKGGTGELFF. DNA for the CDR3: TGTGCCTGGAGTGTATATCCGAAAGGGGGGACCGGGGAGCTGTTTTTT.

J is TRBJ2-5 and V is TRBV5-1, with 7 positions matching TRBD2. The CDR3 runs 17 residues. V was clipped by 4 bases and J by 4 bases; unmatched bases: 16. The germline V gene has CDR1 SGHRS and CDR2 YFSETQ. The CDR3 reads CASSPRRAGVRPETQYF. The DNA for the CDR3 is TGCGCCAGCAGCCCCCGGCGGGCGGGAGTGCGGCCAGAGACCCAGTACTTC.

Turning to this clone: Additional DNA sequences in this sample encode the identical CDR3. CDR3 bases: TGCGCCAGCAGCTTGGAGACGGGATCCTACGAGCAGTACTTC. Translated: CASSLETGSYEQYF. This rearrangement joins TRBV5-1 to TRBJ2-7; tentative D call: TRBD2 (5 bases). CDR3 length: 14 amino acids. V lost 0 bases to trimming and J lost 1 base, with 8 bases between them. CDR1 is SGHRS, CDR2 YFSETQ, per germline.

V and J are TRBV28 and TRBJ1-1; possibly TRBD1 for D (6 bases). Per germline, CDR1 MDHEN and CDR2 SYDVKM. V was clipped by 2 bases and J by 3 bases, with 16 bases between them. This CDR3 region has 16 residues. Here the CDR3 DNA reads TGTGCCAGCAGTTTACGGGGGGCGAGGGCCCACACTGAAGCTTTCTTT. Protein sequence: CASSLRGARAHTEAFF.

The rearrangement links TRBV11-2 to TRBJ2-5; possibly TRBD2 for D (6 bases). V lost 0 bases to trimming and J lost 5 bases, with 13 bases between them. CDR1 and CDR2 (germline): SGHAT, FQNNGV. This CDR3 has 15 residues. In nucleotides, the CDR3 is TGTGCCAGCAGCTTAGATCGAGGAGGGCCCGAGACCCAGTACTTC. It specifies CASSLDRGGPETQYF.

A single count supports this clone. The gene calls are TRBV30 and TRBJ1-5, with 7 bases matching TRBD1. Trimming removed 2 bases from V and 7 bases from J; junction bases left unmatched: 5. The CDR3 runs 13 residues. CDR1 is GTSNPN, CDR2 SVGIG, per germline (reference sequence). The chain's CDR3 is CAWSYRGEQPQHF. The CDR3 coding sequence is TGTGCCTGGAGTTACAGGGGCGAGCAGCCCCAGCATTTT.

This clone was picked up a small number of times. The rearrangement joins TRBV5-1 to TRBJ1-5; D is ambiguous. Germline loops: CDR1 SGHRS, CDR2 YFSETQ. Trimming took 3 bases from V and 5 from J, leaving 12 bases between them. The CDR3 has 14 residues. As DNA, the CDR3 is TGCGCCAGCAGCTCCCCCCTTCCCGATCAGCCCCAGCATTTT. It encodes CASSSPLPDQPQHF.

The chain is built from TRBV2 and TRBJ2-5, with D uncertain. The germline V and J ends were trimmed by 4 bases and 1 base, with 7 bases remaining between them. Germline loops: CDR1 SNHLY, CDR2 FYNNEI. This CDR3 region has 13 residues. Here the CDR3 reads CASSGRIQETQYF. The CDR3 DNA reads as TGTGCCAGCAGTGGACGAATCCAAGAGACCCAGTACTTC.

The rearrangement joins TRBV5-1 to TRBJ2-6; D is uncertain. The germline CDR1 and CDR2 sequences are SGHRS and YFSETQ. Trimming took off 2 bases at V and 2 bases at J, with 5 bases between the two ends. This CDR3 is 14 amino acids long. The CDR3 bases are TGCGCCAGCAGCTTCATGACTGGGGCCAACGTCCTGACTTTC. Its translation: CASSFMTGANVLTF.

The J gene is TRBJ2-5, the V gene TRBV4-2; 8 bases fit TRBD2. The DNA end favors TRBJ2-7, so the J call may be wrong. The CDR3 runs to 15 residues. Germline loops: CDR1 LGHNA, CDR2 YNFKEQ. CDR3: CASSQDGTSGYEQYF. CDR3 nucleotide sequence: TGTGCCAGCAGCCAAGACGGGACTAGTGGCTACGAGCAGTACTTC.

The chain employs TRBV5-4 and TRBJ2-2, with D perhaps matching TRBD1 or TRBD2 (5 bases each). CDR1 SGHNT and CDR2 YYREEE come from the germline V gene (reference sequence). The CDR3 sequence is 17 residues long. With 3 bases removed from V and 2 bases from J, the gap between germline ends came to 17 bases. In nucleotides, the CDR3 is TGTGCCAGCAGCTGGCCGGGGCGGAAGGGAAACACCGGGGAGCTGTTTTTT. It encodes CASSWPGRKGNTGELFF. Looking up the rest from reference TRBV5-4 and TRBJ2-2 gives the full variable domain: ETGVTQSPTHLIKTRGQQVTLRCSSQSGHNTVSWYQQALGQGPQFIFQYYREEENGRGNFPPRFSGLQFPNYSSELNVNALELDDSALYLCASSWPGRKGNTGELFFGEGSRLTVL.

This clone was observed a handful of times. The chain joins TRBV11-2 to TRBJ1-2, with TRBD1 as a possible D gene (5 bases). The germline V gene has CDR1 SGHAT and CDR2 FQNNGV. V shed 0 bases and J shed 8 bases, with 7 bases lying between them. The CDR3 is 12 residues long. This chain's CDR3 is CASSLEGVGYTF. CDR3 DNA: TGTGCCAGCAGCTTAGAGGGGGTCGGCTACACCTTC.

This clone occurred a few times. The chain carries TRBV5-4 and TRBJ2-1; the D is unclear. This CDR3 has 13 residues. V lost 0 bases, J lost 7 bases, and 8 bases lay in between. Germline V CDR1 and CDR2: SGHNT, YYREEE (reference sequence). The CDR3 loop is CASSLAPQNEQFF. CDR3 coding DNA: TGTGCCAGCAGCTTGGCGCCCCAAAATGAGCAGTTCTTC.

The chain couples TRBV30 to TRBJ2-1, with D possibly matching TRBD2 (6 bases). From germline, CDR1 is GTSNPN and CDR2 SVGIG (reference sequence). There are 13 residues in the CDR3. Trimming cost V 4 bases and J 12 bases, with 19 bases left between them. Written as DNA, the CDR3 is TGTGCCTGGATGGAGGCCCCCCGCGGGGTGCAGTTCTTC. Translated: CAWMEAPRGVQFF.